This TCR beta chain appears in the sequencing data of a study of blood T cell repertoires in COVID-19. Sequencing was performed with immunoSEQ multiplex PCR; in TCRdb, only in-frame clones are kept and a portion is missing. Of approximately 330,000 clones detected, around 90% appear once; the ten largest clones hold more than 7.5%. Trimming cost V 6 bases and J 4 bases, with 15 bases left between them. Germline lookup yields CDR1 MNHEY and CDR2 SVGEGT. The length of the CDR3 is 14 residues. The specimen sequenced was peripheral blood. The TCR originated in a man aged 25 to 40 with COVID-19, enrolled during active disease. This chain links TRBV6-2 or TRBV6-3 with TRBJ2-5, with D possibly matching TRBD1 (5 bases). CDR3 in amino acids: CASSTQGPRETQYF. CDR3 coding DNA: TGTGCCAGCAGCACTCAGGGTCCCCGAGAGACCCAGTACTTC.